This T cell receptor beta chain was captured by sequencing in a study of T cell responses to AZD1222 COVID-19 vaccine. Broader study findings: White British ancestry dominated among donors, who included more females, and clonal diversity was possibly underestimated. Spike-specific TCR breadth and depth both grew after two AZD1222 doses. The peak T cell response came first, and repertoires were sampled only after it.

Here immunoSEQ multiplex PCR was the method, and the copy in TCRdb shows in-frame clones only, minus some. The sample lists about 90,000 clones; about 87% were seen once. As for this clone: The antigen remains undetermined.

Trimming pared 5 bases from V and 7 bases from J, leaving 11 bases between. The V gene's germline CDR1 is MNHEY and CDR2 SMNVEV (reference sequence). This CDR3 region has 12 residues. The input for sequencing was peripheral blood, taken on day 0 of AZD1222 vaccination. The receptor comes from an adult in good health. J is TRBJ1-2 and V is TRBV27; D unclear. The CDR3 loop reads CASSPSAGGYTF. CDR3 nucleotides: TGTGCCAGCAGTCCCTCGGCTGGTGGCTACACCTTC.